These T cell receptor beta chains were read from a single sample in a study of human T cells and chemical hapten exposure. TCRdb analysed the RACE reads with MiXCR anew, one entry per CDR3 protein. Of about 40,000 distinct CDR3 sequences listed, 3% to 4% are singletons. Sequencing was performed on whole blood, taken in connection with sensitization to the hapten diphenylcyclopropenone (DPC). These receptors were taken from a man aged 40-49 years with alopecia areata. Some clones in this sample may be carry-over from other donors' samples. The CDR3 runs from the conserved cysteine through the conserved F or W. The order of the fields is D gene, V gene, clone size, J gene, CDR3 protein, CDR3 DNA. A D gene is named only where the DNA matches it firmly. Rows may omit the clone size; those that give it use once, few, many or a size class.

>TRBD2|TRBV20-1|many|TRBJ2-3
CSARENRDYTDTQYF
TGCAGTGCTAGAGAGAACCGGGACTACACAGATACGCAGTATTTT
>-|TRBV5-6|-|TRBJ2-6
CASSWGHHSGANVLTF
TGTGCCAGCAGCTGGGGACACCACTCTGGGGCCAACGTCCTGACTTTC
>-|TRBV9|many|TRBJ1-1
CASSVAGTPNTEAFF
TGTGCCAGCAGCGTAGCAGGGACACCGAACACTGAAGCTTTCTTT
>-|TRBV9|many|TRBJ2-1
CASSVGVSERSEQFF
TGTGCCAGCAGCGTAGGGGTTAGCGAGAGGTCGGAGCAGTTCTTC
>TRBD1|TRBV20-1|many|TRBJ2-1
CSAIQGANEQFF
TGCAGTGCTATACAGGGGGCCAATGAGCAGTTCTTC
>-|TRBV4-2|many|TRBJ2-7
CASSKDRDRGEQYF
TGTGCCAGCAGCAAAGACCGGGACCGGGGGGAGCAGTACTTC
>-|TRBV10-2|-|TRBJ1-2
CASRDSANYGYTF
TGCGCCAGCAGGGACAGTGCGAACTATGGCTACACCTTC
>-|TRBV5-1|many|TRBJ2-7
CASSLASGTTYEQYF
TGCGCCAGCAGCTTGGCGAGCGGGACAACCTACGAGCAGTACTTC
>TRBD2|TRBV6-5|many|TRBJ2-1
CASSYSTSGTSGRGSYNEQFF
TGTGCCAGCAGTTACTCGACCTCCGGGACTAGCGGGAGAGGCTCCTACAATGAGCAGTTCTTC
>-|TRBV12-3/TRBV12-4|many|TRBJ2-3
CASSYSRVLSDTQYF
TGTGCCAGCAGTTATTCGAGGGTCCTCTCAGATACGCAGTATTTT
>TRBD1|TRBV6-2/TRBV6-3|many|TRBJ2-7
CASIRTGGNEQYF
TGTGCCAGCATTCGGACAGGGGGAAACGAGCAGTACTTC
>TRBD1|TRBV27|-|TRBJ1-2
CASRKFQGGVDGYTF
TGTGCCAGCAGAAAGTTTCAGGGGGGGGTTGATGGCTACACCTTC
>TRBD2|TRBV29-1|many|TRBJ2-1
CSVSAGGTYNEQFF
TGCAGCGTGTCAGCGGGAGGAACCTACAATGAGCAGTTCTTC
>-|TRBV20-1|many|TRBJ2-7
CSARPPSDSSYEQYF
TGCAGTGCCCGCCCACCGAGTGACAGCTCCTACGAGCAGTACTTC
>-|TRBV7-2|many|TRBJ2-7
CASSLNSRVEQYF
TGTGCCAGCAGCTTAAATTCTCGGGTAGAGCAGTACTTC